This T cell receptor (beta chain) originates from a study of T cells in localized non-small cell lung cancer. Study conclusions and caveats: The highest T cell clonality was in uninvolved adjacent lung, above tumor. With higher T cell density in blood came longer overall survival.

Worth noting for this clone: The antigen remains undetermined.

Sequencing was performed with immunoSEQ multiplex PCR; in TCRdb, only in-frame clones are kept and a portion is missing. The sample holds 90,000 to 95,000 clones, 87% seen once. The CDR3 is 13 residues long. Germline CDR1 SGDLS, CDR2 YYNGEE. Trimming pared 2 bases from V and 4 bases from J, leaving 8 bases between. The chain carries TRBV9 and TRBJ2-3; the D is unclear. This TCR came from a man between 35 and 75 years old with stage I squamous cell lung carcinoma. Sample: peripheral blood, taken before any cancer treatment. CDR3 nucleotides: TGTGCCAGCAGCGTTAGTTGGGCAGATACGCAGTATTTT. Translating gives CASSVSWADTQYF. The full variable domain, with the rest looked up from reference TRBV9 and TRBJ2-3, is DSGVTQTPKHLITATGQRVTLRCSPRSGDLSVYWYQQSLDQGLQFLIQYYNGEERAKGNILERFSAQQFPDLHSELNLSSLELGDSALYFCASSVSWADTQYFGPGTRLTVL.